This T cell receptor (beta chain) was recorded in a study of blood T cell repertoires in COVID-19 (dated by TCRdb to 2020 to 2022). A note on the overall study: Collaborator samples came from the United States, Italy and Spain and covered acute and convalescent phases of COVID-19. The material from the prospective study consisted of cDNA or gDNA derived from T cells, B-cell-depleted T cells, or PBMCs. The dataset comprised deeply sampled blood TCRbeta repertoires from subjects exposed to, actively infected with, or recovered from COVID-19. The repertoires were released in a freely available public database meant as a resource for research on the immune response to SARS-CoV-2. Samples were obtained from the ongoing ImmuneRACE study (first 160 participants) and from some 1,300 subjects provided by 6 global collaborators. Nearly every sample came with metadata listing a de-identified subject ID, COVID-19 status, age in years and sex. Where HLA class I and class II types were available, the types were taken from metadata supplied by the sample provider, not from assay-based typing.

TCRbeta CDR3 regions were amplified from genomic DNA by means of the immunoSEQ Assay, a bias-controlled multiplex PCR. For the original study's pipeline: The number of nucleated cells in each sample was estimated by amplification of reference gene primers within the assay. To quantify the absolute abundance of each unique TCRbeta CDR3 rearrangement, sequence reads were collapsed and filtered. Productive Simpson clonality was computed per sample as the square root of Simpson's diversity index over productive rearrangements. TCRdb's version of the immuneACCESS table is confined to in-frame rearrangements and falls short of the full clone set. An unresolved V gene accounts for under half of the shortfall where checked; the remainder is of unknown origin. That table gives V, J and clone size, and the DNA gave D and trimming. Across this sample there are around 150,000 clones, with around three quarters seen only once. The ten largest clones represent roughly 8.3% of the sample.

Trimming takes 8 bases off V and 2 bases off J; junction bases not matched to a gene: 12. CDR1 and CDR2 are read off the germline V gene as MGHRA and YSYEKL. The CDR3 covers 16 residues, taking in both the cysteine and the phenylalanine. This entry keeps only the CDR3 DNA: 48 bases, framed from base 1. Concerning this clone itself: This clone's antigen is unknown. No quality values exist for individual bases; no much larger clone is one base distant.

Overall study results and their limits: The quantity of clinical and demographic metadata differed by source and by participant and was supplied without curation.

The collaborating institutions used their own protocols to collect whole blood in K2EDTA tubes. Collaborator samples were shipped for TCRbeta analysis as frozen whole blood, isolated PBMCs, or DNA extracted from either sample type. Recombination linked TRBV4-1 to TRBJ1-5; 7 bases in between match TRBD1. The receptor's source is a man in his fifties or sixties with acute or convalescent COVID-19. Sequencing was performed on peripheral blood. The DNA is TGCGCCAGCGGAAGCTTAGGGACAGTTGGCAATCAGCCCCAGCATTTT. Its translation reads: CASGSLGTVGNQPQHF.